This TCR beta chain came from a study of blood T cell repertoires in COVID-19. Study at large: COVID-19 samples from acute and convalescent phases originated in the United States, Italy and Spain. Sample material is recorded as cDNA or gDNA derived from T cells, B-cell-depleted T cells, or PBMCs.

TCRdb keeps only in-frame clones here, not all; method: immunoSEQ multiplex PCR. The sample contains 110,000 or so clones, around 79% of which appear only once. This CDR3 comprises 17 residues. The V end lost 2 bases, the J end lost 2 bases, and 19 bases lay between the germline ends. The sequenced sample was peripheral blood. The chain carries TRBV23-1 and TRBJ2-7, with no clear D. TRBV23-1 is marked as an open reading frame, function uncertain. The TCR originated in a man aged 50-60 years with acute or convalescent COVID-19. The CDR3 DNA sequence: TGCGCCAGCAGTCAAGAGCGCCCAGACTGTAGCCCCTACGAGCAGTACTTC. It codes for CASSQERPDCSPYEQYF.